Sequencing of this TCR beta chain was carried out in a study of blood T cells in healthy people across ages. Findings of the study overall: Donor CMV infection status was unknown, possibly confounding age-related changes in expanded clonotypes. Unsorted PBMCs ruled out conclusive naive versus antigen-experienced comparison. The authors considered diversity estimates from one million T cells to be underestimates. Donors of long life had a larger count of naive CD4+ cells and greater diversity than aged donors.

As regards this clonotype: No antigen is known for it.

Using a J-beta primer mix together with a sample-barcoded 5' primer, a second PCR was run for about 6 to 11 cycles. TCRdb fed the 5' RACE reads into MiXCR, producing one record per CDR3 protein. The table has about a million distinct CDR3 sequences, roughly two fifths seen once; the top ten hold under 15%. Source material: blood. This TCR was sampled from a man in his late teens or twenties in good health.

CDR3 sequence reads: CASSQIGQGADTQYF. The DNA of the CDR3 is TGTGCCAGCAGTCAGATCGGACAGGGCGCAGATACGCAGTATTTT. The V gene is TRBV6-5, the J gene TRBJ2-3; 8 bases are a match to TRBD1. J lost 4 bases, V lost 5 bases, and 8 bases had no gene match. Germline V gene sequence: CDR1 MNHEY, CDR2 SVGAGI. The CDR3 has 15 amino acids.